A single sample gave rise to the 20 T cell receptor beta chains below, sequenced in a study of human T cells and chemical hapten exposure. TCRdb fed the RACE reads into MiXCR, producing one record per CDR3 protein. The table has around 27,000 distinct CDR3 sequences, about 5% seen once. Time point meaning: patch test 3, about 24 weeks after DPC sensitization. As to treatment: therapeutic diphenylcyclopropenone sensitization with weekly scalp DPC. The input for sequencing was whole blood, taken in connection with sensitization to the hapten diphenylcyclopropenone (DPC). These receptors all come from a man aged 25 to 45 with alopecia areata. Some clones in this sample may be carry-over from other donors' samples.

This clonotype was recorded many times. This chain connects TRBV6-5 to TRBJ2-2, with no clear D. CDR1 is MNHEY, CDR2 SVGAGI, per germline. V gave up 4 bases and J gave up 6 bases, with 9 bases separating them. This CDR3 contains 13 residues. CDR3 loop: CASSSTVSGELFF. The CDR3 DNA is TGTGCCAGCAGTTCGACCGTTTCCGGGGAGCTGTTTTTT.

This clonotype was observed many times. The rearrangement joins TRBV7-2 to TRBJ1-2, with D possibly being TRBD1 (6 bases). The CDR3 runs 14 residues. Germline CDR1 SGHTA, CDR2 FQGNSA. V was pared by 4 bases and J by 2 bases, with 11 bases between. This CDR3 reads CASSSHTGNYGYTF. The CDR3 DNA sequence: TGTGCCAGCAGCTCGCACACAGGGAACTATGGCTACACCTTC.

This clonotype appeared many times. The CDR3 region is CASSPTLAGASETQYF. CDR3 bases: TGTGCCAGCAGCCCCACTCTAGCGGGGGCATCCGAGACCCAGTACTTC. This rearrangement joins TRBV4-2 to TRBJ2-5; 10 bases align to TRBD2. After removal of 4 bases from V and 5 bases from J, the junction contained 10 bases not matched to a gene. CDR3 length: 16 amino acids. Germline CDR1 reads LGHNA; CDR2 reads YNFKEQ.

As concerns this clonotype: Here the CDR3 omits its conserved ending phenylalanine or tryptophan, so a read error is the likely source. It is unclear where the CDR3 begins or ends on the DNA, so no DNA is shown, and the CDR3 is as TCRdb lists it. CDR3 in amino acids: CSAPASGSIETQYFGP. The chain has TRBV20-1 and TRBJ2-5; the table's D call, TRBD2, has no DNA check behind it. Germline V gene lookup returns CDR1 DFQATT and CDR2 SNEGSKA (reference sequence). The CDR3 extends over 16 residues, inclusive of both ends.

In its sample, this clonotype was seen a few times. The rearrangement links TRBV7-2 to TRBJ2-3, with D uncertain. This CDR3 has 15 residues. V lost 2 bases to trimming and J lost 0 bases, with 9 bases between them. Germline CDR1 reads SGHTA; CDR2 reads FQGNSA. Here the CDR3 DNA reads TGTGCCAGCAGCTTAAATGGAGACAGCACAGATACGCAGTATTTT. Translation gives CASSLNGDSTDTQYF.

This clonotype was picked up many times. The chain recombines TRBV6-5 with TRBJ2-1; 9 bases agree with TRBD2. V shed 0 bases and J 7 bases; nucleotides not matched to a gene: 7. Germline V gene data show CDR1 as MNHEY and CDR2 as SVGAGI. The CDR3 sequence is 16 residues long. The CDR3 reads CASSYSPLAGSNEQFF. In DNA, the CDR3 is TGTGCCAGCAGTTACTCCCCACTAGCGGGCTCTAATGAGCAGTTCTTC.

This clonotype was observed many times. The chain carries TRBV5-1 and TRBJ2-5; D uncertain. In germline, CDR1 is SGHRS, CDR2 YFSETQ. This CDR3 region has 12 residues. The V end lost 2 bases, the J end lost 2 bases, and 4 bases lay between the germline ends. This chain's CDR3 is CASSLVQETQYF. CDR3 coding DNA: TGCGCCAGCAGCTTAGTTCAAGAGACCCAGTACTTC. The full variable domain, with the rest looked up from reference TRBV5-1 and TRBJ2-5, is KAGVTQTPRYLIKTRGQQVTLSCSPISGHRSVSWYQQTPGQGLQFLFEYFSETQRNKGNFPGRFSGRQFSNSRSEMNVSTLELGDSALYLCASSLVQETQYFGPGTRLLVL.

By sample share, this clonotype is medium-sized. The J gene is TRBJ1-1, the V gene TRBV4-3, with D uncertain. The CDR3 has 15 amino acids. Trimming removed 0 bases at V and 0 bases at J, with 8 bases between. From germline, CDR1 is LGHNA and CDR2 YSLEER. CDR3 amino acids: CASSQDPAMNTEAFF. The CDR3 DNA sequence: TGCGCCAGCAGCCAAGACCCAGCTATGAACACTGAAGCTTTCTTT.

This clonotype was seen a handful of times. The V and J genes are TRBV20-1 and TRBJ1-4, with a possible D match to TRBD1 (6 bases). CDR3 length equals 13 residues. Germline V gives CDR1 DFQATT, CDR2 SNEGSKA (reference sequence). V lost 5 bases, J lost 7 bases, and 14 bases lay in between. CDR3 loop: CSALGPGAEKLFF. In DNA form, the CDR3 reads TGCAGTGCTTTGGGGCCAGGGGCTGAAAAACTGTTTTTT.

The table lists this clonotype with many counts. This sequence joins TRBV12-5 and TRBJ2-3; 11 nucleotides match TRBD1. V gave up 6 bases and J gave up 4 bases; unmatched junction bases: 6. This CDR3 contains 15 residues. The germline V gene encodes CDR1 LGHNT and CDR2 FRNRAP. CDR3 amino acids: CASGPGQGVADTQYF. The CDR3 region has the DNA TGTGCTAGTGGCCCGGGACAGGGGGTTGCAGATACGCAGTATTTT.

This clonotype was observed at least ten times. The rearrangement joins TRBV3-2 to TRBJ2-3; no check of the table's D call, TRBD2, against the DNA was made. TRBV3-2 has pseudogene status. The CDR3 is made up of 18 amino acids. CDR3 residues: CASSTRPTSGRGTDTQYF. In DNA form, the CDR3 reads TGTGCCAGCAGCACCCGTCCGACTAGCGGGAGAGGTACAGATACGCAGTATTTT.

This clonotype was counted ten times or more. This chain connects TRBV12-3 or TRBV12-4 to TRBJ2-2; the D gene is possibly TRBD2 (5 bases). Deletions cut 3 bases from V and 6 bases from J, with 11 bases between. The CDR3 has 14 amino acids. CDR3 nucleotide sequence: TGTGCCAGCAGTTTCAGCGGTGGGGCCGGGGAGCTGTTTTTT. Its protein product is CASSFSGGAGELFF.

This clonotype was observed at least ten times. The genes are TRBV5-5 and TRBJ1-1; no firm D call. V was clipped by 0 bases and J by 2 bases, with 11 bases between them. Germline values: CDR1 SGHKS, CDR2 YYEKEE (reference sequence). The CDR3 totals 15 residues. The CDR3 sequence: CASSLEGDGNTEAFF. CDR3 in DNA: TGTGCCAGCAGCTTGGAGGGAGACGGAAACACTGAAGCTTTCTTT.

This clonotype was detected many times. V is TRBV20-1 and J is TRBJ2-5; TRBD2 aligns across 9 bases. Germline loops: CDR1 DFQATT, CDR2 SNEGSKA (reference sequence). The CDR3 totals 17 residues. Trimming took 6 bases from V and 4 from J; bases not matched to a gene: 18. CDR3 loop: CSAPRGSGGTPRETQYF. The CDR3 DNA reads TGCAGTGCCCCCCGGGGGAGCGGGGGGACCCCGAGAGAGACCCAGTACTTC.

J is TRBJ2-3 and V is TRBV4-3; tentatively, D is TRBD2 (5 bases). Germline V gives CDR1 LGHNA, CDR2 YSLEER. V lost 0 bases and J lost 6, with 13 bases in between. The CDR3 runs 15 residues. The CDR3 is CASSQDRKRGDTQYF. Written as DNA, the CDR3 is TGCGCCAGCAGCCAAGATCGGAAGCGCGGGGATACGCAGTATTTT.

This clonotype was seen repeatedly, ten times or more. J is TRBJ1-3 and V is TRBV7-2; D perhaps matches TRBD1 (5 bases). The CDR3 covers 14 residues. V dropped 4 bases and J dropped 5 bases, with 12 bases sitting between them. Germline V gene sequence: CDR1 SGHTA, CDR2 FQGNSA. The CDR3 nucleotides read TGTGCCAGCAGCTCCGGGACGGAGAGAAACACCATATATTTT. Protein product: CASSSGTERNTIYF. The full variable domain, in which reference TRBV7-2 and TRBJ1-3 provide the parts outside the CDR3, is GAGVSQSPSNKVTEKGKDVELRCDPISGHTALYWYRQSLGQGLEFLIYFQGNSAPDKSGLPSDRFSAERTGGSVSTLTIQRTQQEDSAVYLCASSSGTERNTIYFGEGSWLTVV.

Comment on this clonotype: One base away lies a much larger clone, so this may be a sequencing read error. The gene calls are TRBV3-2 and TRBJ2-1. TRBV3-2 constitutes a pseudogene. The CDR3 spans 16 residues. CDR3 sequence: CASSQDSGSSYNEQFF. The CDR3 nucleotides are TGTGCCAGCAGCCAAGATTCAGGGAGCTCCTACAATGAGCAGTTCTTC.

The J gene is TRBJ2-6, the V gene TRBV4-1; 7 bases align to TRBD1. CDR3 length: 18 residues. Per germline, CDR1 MGHRA and CDR2 YSYEKL. The V segment lost 4 bases and the J segment 0 bases; nucleotides outside the gene matches: 9. CDR3 region: CASSLIRDSDSGANVLTF. CDR3 sequence (DNA): TGCGCCAGCAGCCTCATCCGGGACAGTGACTCTGGGGCCAACGTCCTGACTTTC.

Ten or more counts support this clonotype. V usage is TRBV12-3 or TRBV12-4 and J usage is TRBJ1-1, with 9 bases aligning to TRBD1. Trimming removed 8 bases from V and 0 bases from J; junction bases left unmatched: 4. The CDR3 is 14 amino acids. The chain's CDR3 is CASCGTGLNTEAFF. In nucleotides, the CDR3 is TGTGCCAGCTGCGGGACAGGGTTGAACACTGAAGCTTTCTTT.

This clonotype was seen a few times. This may arise from a read error, as a much more abundant clone is one base away. The final CDR3 position lacks the conserved phenylalanine or tryptophan, pointing to a likely read error. The chain combines TRBV14 with TRBJ2-2; 10 bases agree with TRBD2. CDR1 and CDR2 (germline): SGHDN, FVKESK. The CDR3 totals 16 residues. Germline trimming cut 4 bases from V and 6 bases from J; bases unmatched to any gene: 8. This chain's CDR3 is CASSPTFLAGAGELFS. The DNA for the CDR3 is TGTGCCAGCAGCCCCACTTTTCTAGCGGGAGCCGGGGAGCTGTTTTCT.